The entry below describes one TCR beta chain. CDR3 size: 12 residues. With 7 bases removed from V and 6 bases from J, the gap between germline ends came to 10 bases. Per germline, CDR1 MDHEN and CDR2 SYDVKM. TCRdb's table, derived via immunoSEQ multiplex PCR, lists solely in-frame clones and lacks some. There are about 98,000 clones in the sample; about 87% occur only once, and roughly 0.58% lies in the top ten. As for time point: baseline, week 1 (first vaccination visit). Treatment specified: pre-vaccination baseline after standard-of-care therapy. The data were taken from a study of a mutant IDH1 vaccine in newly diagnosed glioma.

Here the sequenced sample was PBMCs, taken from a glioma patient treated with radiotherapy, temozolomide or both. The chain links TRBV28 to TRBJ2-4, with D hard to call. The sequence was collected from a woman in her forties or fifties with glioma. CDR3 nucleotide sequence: TGTGCCAGCACTTCAGTGACAAACATTCAGTACTTC. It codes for CASTSVTNIQYF.